Listed below are T cell receptor beta chains from one sample, sequenced in a study of OX40 agonist ivuxolimab in advanced cancers. Repertoires were generated with immunoSEQ multiplex PCR, while TCRdb's copy carries only in-frame clones and drops some. In the table there are 53,000 or so clones, roughly 84% of which are singletons. The specimen comprised CD4+ or CD8+ T cells sorted from blood, sampled in a trial of the OX40 agonist ivuxolimab. All receptors come from an adult with an advanced solid tumor such as melanoma, head and neck, liver or kidney cancer. Each CDR3 is given with its conserved first and last residue. D genes are given only for firm matches. Some rows have no size entry. The others give once, few or many, or a class for an expanded clone.

>TRBJ2-5|NA|TRBV9|NA
CASSVGQAGGYQETQYF
TGTGCCAGCAGCGTCGGACAGGCCGGGGGGTACCAAGAGACCCAGTACTTC
>TRBJ2-5|once|TRBV15|NA
CATSRDIGPPPGGTQYF
TGTGCCACCAGCAGAGATATAGGGCCCCCTCCAGGAGGGACCCAGTACTTC
>TRBJ2-7|NA|TRBV5-4|TRBD1
CASSQTGYEQYF
TGTGCCAGCAGCCAGACAGGGTACGAGCAGTACTTC
>TRBJ1-2|once|TRBV7-2|NA
CASSRALRRGYTF
TGTGCCAGCAGCCGGGCCCTCCGAAGAGGCTACACCTTC
>TRBJ2-5|NA|TRBV28|TRBD2
CASSLGGSIPPTQETQYF
TGTGCCAGCAGTTTGGGCGGGAGTATCCCCCCGACTCAAGAGACCCAGTACTTC
>TRBJ2-1|NA|TRBV18|TRBD2
CASSPGRLAGADEQFF
TGTGCCAGCTCACCAGGGCGACTAGCGGGAGCAGATGAGCAGTTCTTC
>TRBJ1-2|NA|TRBV7-8|NA
CASSLFGWDGYTF
TGTGCCAGCAGCTTATTCGGATGGGATGGCTACACCTTC
>TRBJ1-1|NA|TRBV6-4|NA
CASLKDEGSEAFF
TGTGCCAGCCTGAAGGACGAGGGATCTGAAGCTTTCTTT
>TRBJ2-7|few|TRBV7-3|TRBD2
CASQTPKLAVSSYEQYF
TGTGCCAGCCAGACCCCGAAACTAGCGGTTAGCTCCTACGAGCAGTACTTC
>TRBJ2-3|NA|TRBV5-1|TRBD2
CASSLRAGGPTDTQYF
TGCGCCAGCAGCCTTAGAGCGGGAGGGCCGACAGATACGCAGTATTTT
>TRBJ2-3|NA|TRBV28|NA
CATKNPGSPDTQYF
TGTGCCACCAAGAACCCAGGGTCTCCAGATACGCAGTATTTT
>TRBJ1-4|few|TRBV6-5|NA
CASSYSGARAEKLFF
TGTGCCAGCAGTTACTCGGGAGCCCGAGCGGAAAAACTGTTTTTT
>TRBJ1-1|few|TRBV21-1|NA
CASSKVPGCTEAFF
TGTGCCAGCAGCAAAGTCCCAGGGTGCACTGAAGCTTTCTTT
>TRBJ2-1|NA|TRBV6-1|NA
CASSEGPYNEQFF
TGTGCCAGCAGTGAAGGACCCTACAATGAGCAGTTCTTC
>TRBJ2-7|NA|TRBV19|TRBD2
CASSIGASGSQLYF
TGTGCCAGTAGTATAGGGGCTAGCGGGTCCCAATTGTACTTC
>TRBJ2-1|few|TRBV29-1|NA
CSEVSWNEQFF
TGCAGCGAGGTCTCCTGGAATGAGCAGTTCTTC
>TRBJ2-2|NA|TRBV7-2|TRBD2
CASSLTSGRGTGELFF
TGTGCCAGCAGCTTAACTAGCGGGAGAGGTACCGGGGAGCTGTTTTTT
>TRBJ2-7|NA|TRBV7-8|TRBD2
CASSLGTSSKSYEQYF
TGTGCCAGCAGCCTAGGGACTAGCAGTAAATCCTACGAGCAGTACTTC
>TRBJ1-1|NA|TRBV29-1|NA
CSGRDPNTEAFF
TGCAGCGGCAGGGACCCGAACACTGAAGCTTTCTTT
>TRBJ2-2|NA|TRBV6-1|TRBD1
CASSDFGQGAAGELFF
TGTGCCAGCAGTGATTTTGGACAGGGGGCGGCCGGGGAGCTGTTTTTT
>TRBJ1-1|NA|TRBV25-1|NA
CASSEFRQGITEAFF
TGTGCCAGCAGTGAATTTCGGCAGGGGATCACTGAAGCTTTCTTT
>TRBJ2-1|NA|TRBV9|NA
CASSVVGGPPNEQFF
TGTGCCAGCAGCGTAGTGGGGGGACCCCCCAATGAGCAGTTCTTC
>TRBJ2-7|NA|TRBV5-1|NA
CASSLAAGYSYEQYF
TGCGCCAGCAGCTTGGCCGCGGGGTACTCCTACGAGCAGTACTTC
>TRBJ1-1|NA|TRBV11-2|NA
CASSLGHGGTEAFF
TGTGCCAGCAGCTTAGGACACGGGGGGACTGAAGCTTTCTTT
>TRBJ1-1|NA|TRBV7-3|NA
CASSTSGENTEAFF
TGTGCCAGCAGCACATCAGGGGAGAACACTGAAGCTTTCTTT
>TRBJ1-2|NA|TRBV6-6|NA
CASSYSTTGLYGYTF
TGTGCCAGCAGTTACTCGACCACAGGGTTATATGGCTACACCTTC
>TRBJ2-6|NA|TRBV5-1|NA
CASSSAPVSGANVLTF
TGCGCCAGCAGCTCGGCCCCGGTATCTGGGGCCAACGTCCTGACTTTC
>TRBJ2-7|NA|TRBV13|TRBD2
CASSLGAAGDCEQYF
TGTGCCAGCAGCTTAGGTGCAGCGGGAGATTGCGAGCAGTACTTC
>TRBJ1-2|NA|TRBV7-9|NA
CASSLVQGDGYTF
TGTGCCAGCAGCTTAGTACAGGGCGATGGCTACACCTTC
>TRBJ1-2|NA|TRBV30|NA
CAWMTWGPYGYTF
TGTGCCTGGATGACGTGGGGCCCCTATGGCTACACCTTC
>TRBJ2-1|NA|TRBV7-2|NA
CASSMIGRKSYNEQFF
TGTGCCAGCAGCATGATAGGACGGAAATCCTACAATGAGCAGTTCTTC
>TRBJ2-7|NA|TRBV11-1|TRBD1
CASSLSGQVYEQYF
TGTGCCAGCAGCTTGTCCGGACAGGTCTACGAGCAGTACTTC
>TRBJ2-2|NA|TRBV5-1|TRBD2
CASSLVLAGRTGELFF
TGCGCCAGCAGCTTGGTTTTAGCGGGAAGGACCGGGGAGCTGTTTTTT
>TRBJ2-1|NA|TRBV11-2|TRBD2
CASSLAISGSVLNNEQFF
TGTGCCAGCAGTTTAGCGATTAGCGGGAGCGTTTTAAACAATGAGCAGTTCTTC
>TRBJ2-2|NA|TRBV7-7|TRBD1
CASSPDRGSGELFF
TGTGCCAGCAGCCCGGACAGGGGATCGGGGGAGCTGTTTTTT
>TRBJ2-7|NA|TRBV28|TRBD2
CASKPGLLAYEQYF
TGTGCCTCCAAACCGGGACTACTCGCCTACGAGCAGTACTTC
>TRBJ2-7|NA|TRBV11-3|NA
CASSSTTGVGYEQYF
TGTGCCAGCAGCTCCACCACCGGGGTGGGTTACGAGCAGTACTTC
>TRBJ2-3|NA|TRBV9|TRBD2
CASSVGTSGTDTQYF
TGTGCCAGCAGCGTAGGAACTAGCGGCACAGATACGCAGTATTTT
>TRBJ1-5|NA|TRBV30|NA
CAWTPGAQVNQPQHF
TGTGCCTGGACCCCGGGGGCACAGGTCAATCAGCCCCAGCATTTT
>TRBJ1-1|NA|TRBV10-3|TRBD1
CAISDVGQGNTEAFF
TGTGCCATCAGTGATGTAGGACAGGGGAACACTGAAGCTTTCTTT
>TRBJ2-1|NA|TRBV4-3|NA
CASSSEGGGDEQFF
TGCGCCAGCAGCTCGGAGGGAGGGGGCGATGAGCAGTTCTTC
>TRBJ1-3|once|TRBV7-2|NA
CASSLTGAGNTIYF
TGTGCCAGCAGCTTAACCGGGGCTGGAAACACCATATATTTT
>TRBJ2-7|once|TRBV11-2|TRBD2
CASSRTSGRVLTYEQYF
TGTGCCAGCAGCAGAACTAGCGGGAGGGTCCTGACGTACGAGCAGTACTTC
>TRBJ1-3|NA|TRBV25-1|TRBD1
CASSEGGQGFDTIYF
TGTGCCAGCAGTGAGGGGGGACAGGGCTTCGACACCATATATTTT
>TRBJ2-5|NA|TRBV29-1|NA
CSVGPQEIGTQYF
TGCAGCGTAGGCCCTCAAGAAATAGGGACCCAGTACTTC
>TRBJ2-3|NA|TRBV29-1|NA
CRVATSTDTQYF
TGCAGAGTGGCCACTAGCACAGATACGCAGTATTTT
>TRBJ1-3|NA|TRBV6-4|NA
CASSWKDSGNTIYF
TGTGCCAGCAGTTGGAAGGATTCTGGAAACACCATATATTTT
>TRBJ2-7|NA|TRBV7-3|NA
CASSLGGNSYEQYF
TGTGCCAGCAGCTTAGGGGGGAACTCCTACGAGCAGTACTTC
>TRBJ2-7|NA|TRBV5-6|NA
CASSLAAGYEQYF
TGTGCCAGCAGCTTGGCAGCGGGCTACGAGCAGTACTTC
>TRBJ2-6|NA|TRBV10-1|TRBD2
CASSESGLAGGRGANVLTF
TGCGCCAGCAGTGAGTCTGGACTAGCGGGAGGGCGCGGGGCCAACGTCCTGACTTTC
>TRBJ2-1|NA|TRBV7-3|TRBD2
CASSTGTSGYNEQFF
TGTGCCAGCAGCACCGGGACTAGCGGCTACAATGAGCAGTTCTTC
>TRBJ2-2|once|TRBV11-3|NA
CASSLASAGELFF
TGTGCCAGCAGCTTAGCGTCCGCAGGGGAGCTGTTTTTT
>TRBJ1-4|NA|TRBV9|NA
CASSVHPLDTTNEKLFF
TGTGCCAGCAGCGTTCATCCCCTGGATACAACTAATGAAAAACTGTTTTTT